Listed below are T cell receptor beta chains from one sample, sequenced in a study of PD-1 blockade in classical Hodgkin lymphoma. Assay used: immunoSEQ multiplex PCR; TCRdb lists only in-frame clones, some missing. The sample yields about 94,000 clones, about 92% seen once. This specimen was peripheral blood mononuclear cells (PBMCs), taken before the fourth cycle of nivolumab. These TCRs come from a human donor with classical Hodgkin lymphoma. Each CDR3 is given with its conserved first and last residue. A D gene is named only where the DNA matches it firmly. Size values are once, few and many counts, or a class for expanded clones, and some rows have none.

CDR3aa: CSVGPRSGSGDTQYF
CDR3nt: TGCAGCGTCGGTCCCCGTAGCGGGAGTGGAGATACGCAGTATTTT
j_gene: TRBJ2-3
v_gene: TRBV29-1
d_gene: TRBD2
abundance: once

CDR3aa: CASSYIRGTFSDGYTF
CDR3nt: TGTGCCAGCAGTTACATTCGAGGGACGTTTTCCGATGGCTACACCTTC
j_gene: TRBJ1-2
v_gene: TRBV27
d_gene: .
abundance: .

CDR3aa: CASSAGVSTDTQYF
CDR3nt: TGCGCCAGCAGCGCGGGAGTGAGCACAGATACGCAGTATTTT
j_gene: TRBJ2-3
v_gene: TRBV5-1
d_gene: TRBD2
abundance: .

CDR3aa: CASRYRDAEQFF
CDR3nt: TGTGCCAGCAGGTACAGGGACGCTGAGCAGTTCTTC
j_gene: TRBJ2-1
v_gene: TRBV2
d_gene: .
abundance: .

CDR3aa: CASSEDGGQDEKLFF
CDR3nt: TGTGCCAGCAGTGAAGACGGCGGGCAGGATGAAAAACTGTTTTTT
j_gene: TRBJ1-4
v_gene: TRBV6-1
d_gene: .
abundance: .

CDR3aa: CASSIRGRTEAFF
CDR3nt: TGTGCCAGTAGTATACGGGGTCGAACTGAAGCTTTCTTT
j_gene: TRBJ1-1
v_gene: TRBV19
d_gene: .
abundance: .

CDR3aa: CASTLSPYGNQPQHF
CDR3nt: TGTGCCAGCACCCTCTCCCCCTATGGGAATCAGCCCCAGCATTTT
j_gene: TRBJ1-5
v_gene: TRBV6-5
d_gene: .
abundance: .

CDR3aa: CASSMRGGNTEAFF
CDR3nt: TGTGCCAGTAGTATGAGGGGCGGGAACACTGAAGCTTTCTTT
j_gene: TRBJ1-1
v_gene: TRBV19
d_gene: .
abundance: once

CDR3aa: CRGGVGEKLFF
CDR3nt: TGCAGAGGAGGGGTTGGTGAAAAACTGTTTTTT
j_gene: TRBJ1-4
v_gene: TRBV20-1
d_gene: .
abundance: .

CDR3aa: CASSLLQGPMNTEAFF
CDR3nt: TGTGCCAGCAGCTTACTGCAGGGACCTATGAACACTGAAGCTTTCTTT
j_gene: TRBJ1-1
v_gene: TRBV7-9
d_gene: .
abundance: .

CDR3aa: CASSISGGAPYEQYF
CDR3nt: TGTGCCAGTAGTATATCAGGGGGCGCCCCCTACGAGCAGTACTTC
j_gene: TRBJ2-7
v_gene: TRBV19
d_gene: TRBD1
abundance: .

CDR3aa: CASSPSEGPGELFF
CDR3nt: TGTGCCAGCAGTCCTTCTGAGGGGCCCGGGGAGCTGTTTTTT
j_gene: TRBJ2-2
v_gene: TRBV27
d_gene: .
abundance: .

CDR3aa: CASSSNRGREQYF
CDR3nt: TGTGCCAGCAGCTCGAACAGGGGGCGCGAGCAGTACTTC
j_gene: TRBJ2-7
v_gene: TRBV13
d_gene: TRBD1
abundance: .

CDR3aa: CAISEQGSGELFF
CDR3nt: TGTGCCATCAGTGAGCAGGGGTCCGGGGAGCTGTTTTTT
j_gene: TRBJ2-2
v_gene: TRBV10-3
d_gene: .
abundance: .

CDR3aa: CASSLAPLGYTGELFF
CDR3nt: TGTGCCAGCAGCTTAGCCCCCCTGGGGTACACCGGGGAGCTGTTTTTT
j_gene: TRBJ2-2
v_gene: TRBV7-6
d_gene: .
abundance: .

CDR3aa: CASSPFPRDPHEQYF
CDR3nt: TGTGCCAGCAGCCCCTTCCCGCGGGATCCCCACGAGCAGTACTTC
j_gene: TRBJ2-7
v_gene: TRBV4-2
d_gene: .
abundance: .

CDR3aa: CASSGRGGSYNEQFF
CDR3nt: TGCGCCAGCAGCGGCCGTGGGGGAAGTTACAATGAGCAGTTCTTC
j_gene: TRBJ2-1
v_gene: TRBV4-1
d_gene: .
abundance: .

CDR3aa: CSVAMDRKGNEQFF
CDR3nt: TGCAGCGTTGCTATGGACAGGAAGGGTAATGAGCAGTTCTTC
j_gene: TRBJ2-1
v_gene: TRBV29-1
d_gene: TRBD1
abundance: .

CDR3aa: CASSSLAGVVYEQYF
CDR3nt: TGTGCCAGCAGCTCGTTAGCGGGAGTGGTCTACGAGCAGTACTTC
j_gene: TRBJ2-7
v_gene: TRBV7-8
d_gene: TRBD2
abundance: .

CDR3aa: CASSALGGVSYEQYF
CDR3nt: TGTGCCAGCAGTGCTCTAGGGGGGGTATCCTACGAGCAGTACTTC
j_gene: TRBJ2-7
v_gene: TRBV5-6
d_gene: .
abundance: .

CDR3aa: CASSVRQGIGNQPQHF
CDR3nt: TGTGCCAGCAGTGTGAGACAGGGGATTGGCAATCAGCCCCAGCATTTT
j_gene: TRBJ1-5
v_gene: TRBV28
d_gene: TRBD1
abundance: .

CDR3aa: CASSEANRGYEQYF
CDR3nt: TGTGCCAGCAGTGAAGCCAACAGGGGCTACGAGCAGTACTTC
j_gene: TRBJ2-7
v_gene: TRBV6-1
d_gene: TRBD1
abundance: once

CDR3aa: CASSQDKFARTF
CDR3nt: TGTGCCAGCAGCCAAGATAAGTTCGCACGTACCTTC
j_gene: TRBJ1-2
v_gene: TRBV4-2
d_gene: .
abundance: .

CDR3aa: CAWSVLRQNYTF
CDR3nt: TGTGCCTGGAGTGTCCTTCGGCAAAACTACACCTTC
j_gene: TRBJ1-2
v_gene: TRBV30
d_gene: .
abundance: .

CDR3aa: CASSLEGPYEQYF
CDR3nt: TGTGCCAGCAGTTTAGAGGGCCCCTACGAGCAGTACTTC
j_gene: TRBJ2-7
v_gene: TRBV28
d_gene: .
abundance: .

CDR3aa: CASSLQGTAQYEQYF
CDR3nt: TGTGCCAGCAGTTTACAGGGGACAGCACAGTACGAGCAGTACTTC
j_gene: TRBJ2-7
v_gene: TRBV28
d_gene: TRBD1
abundance: .

CDR3aa: CASAEQRQGAGELFF
CDR3nt: TGCGCCAGCGCCGAGCAGAGACAGGGGGCCGGGGAGCTGTTTTTT
j_gene: TRBJ2-2
v_gene: TRBV5-1
d_gene: TRBD1
abundance: few

CDR3aa: CASSVASGTSGYTGELFF
CDR3nt: TGTGCCAGCAGCGTAGCGTCGGGGACTAGCGGATACACCGGGGAGCTGTTTTTT
j_gene: TRBJ2-2
v_gene: TRBV9
d_gene: TRBD2
abundance: once

CDR3aa: CASSVGVTYGYTF
CDR3nt: TGTGCCAGCAGCGTAGGGGTCACCTATGGCTACACCTTC
j_gene: TRBJ1-2
v_gene: TRBV9
d_gene: .
abundance: .

CDR3aa: CAGGRAGVPETQYF
CDR3nt: TGTGCCGGAGGTCGGGCGGGAGTACCGGAGACCCAGTACTTC
j_gene: TRBJ2-5
v_gene: TRBV6-1
d_gene: TRBD2
abundance: .

CDR3aa: CASRRGLAGSSYEQYF
CDR3nt: TGTGCCAGCAGGCGGGGACTAGCGGGAAGCTCCTACGAGCAGTACTTC
j_gene: TRBJ2-7
v_gene: TRBV27
d_gene: TRBD2
abundance: .

CDR3aa: CASSSSRNQPQHF
CDR3nt: TGTGCCAGCAGTTCTAGCCGCAATCAGCCCCAGCATTTT
j_gene: TRBJ1-5
v_gene: TRBV27
d_gene: .
abundance: .

CDR3aa: CASSLQHSELGYTF
CDR3nt: TGTGCCAGCAGCCTACAACATAGTGAACTTGGCTACACCTTC
j_gene: TRBJ1-2
v_gene: TRBV7-9
d_gene: .
abundance: .

CDR3aa: CASSLQPGQGEETQYF
CDR3nt: TGCGCCAGCAGCTTACAACCGGGACAGGGGGAAGAGACCCAGTACTTC
j_gene: TRBJ2-5
v_gene: TRBV5-1
d_gene: TRBD1
abundance: .

CDR3aa: CAIRPGEVYEQYF
CDR3nt: TGTGCCATCAGGCCAGGGGAGGTGTACGAGCAGTACTTC
j_gene: TRBJ2-7
v_gene: TRBV10-3
d_gene: .
abundance: .

CDR3aa: CASNTGVGVTGELFF
CDR3nt: TGTGCCAGCAATACTGGGGTAGGGGTCACCGGGGAGCTGTTTTTT
j_gene: TRBJ2-2
v_gene: TRBV2
d_gene: .
abundance: .

CDR3aa: CASSGAPSQLMTGGGYGYTF
CDR3nt: TGTGCCAGCAGCGGTGCACCTTCCCAGCTAATGACGGGAGGAGGTTATGGCTACACCTTC
j_gene: TRBJ1-2
v_gene: TRBV5-4
d_gene: .
abundance: .

CDR3aa: CASSSHREVAYEQYF
CDR3nt: TGTGCCAGCAGCTCACACAGGGAGGTCGCCTACGAGCAGTACTTC
j_gene: TRBJ2-7
v_gene: TRBV13
d_gene: .
abundance: .

CDR3aa: CAWTKQRIGTGRTLSYEQYF
CDR3nt: TGTGCCTGGACCAAACAGCGGATCGGGACAGGGAGGACGCTATCCTACGAGCAGTACTTC
j_gene: TRBJ2-7
v_gene: TRBV30
d_gene: TRBD1
abundance: .

CDR3aa: CAISESGKGLLPEAFF
CDR3nt: TGTGCCATCAGTGAGTCGGGTAAAGGACTTCTTCCTGAAGCTTTCTTT
j_gene: TRBJ1-1
v_gene: TRBV10-3
d_gene: .
abundance: .

CDR3aa: CASSPGGEQYF
CDR3nt: TGTGCCAGCAGCCCCGGGGGCGAGCAGTACTTC
j_gene: TRBJ2-7
v_gene: TRBV27
d_gene: .
abundance: .

CDR3aa: CASISGGPNTEAFF
CDR3nt: TGCGCCAGCATCTCCGGGGGGCCGAACACTGAAGCTTTCTTT
j_gene: TRBJ1-1
v_gene: TRBV5-1
d_gene: .
abundance: .

CDR3aa: CASSRTSGQGTGELFF
CDR3nt: TGTGCCAGCTCACGTACTAGCGGACAAGGGACCGGGGAGCTGTTTTTT
j_gene: TRBJ2-2
v_gene: TRBV18
d_gene: TRBD2
abundance: .

CDR3aa: CASSRDSEQFF
CDR3nt: TGTGCCAGCAGCCGAGACAGTGAGCAGTTCTTC
j_gene: TRBJ2-1
v_gene: TRBV6-6
d_gene: .
abundance: .

CDR3aa: CASGLALAGETGELFF
CDR3nt: TGTGCTAGTGGTTTGGCCCTAGCGGGAGAAACCGGGGAGCTGTTTTTT
j_gene: TRBJ2-2
v_gene: TRBV12-5
d_gene: TRBD2
abundance: .

CDR3aa: CASRGKGAMNGYTF
CDR3nt: TGTGCCAGCAGGGGCAAGGGAGCAATGAATGGCTACACCTTC
j_gene: TRBJ1-2
v_gene: TRBV2
d_gene: .
abundance: .

CDR3aa: CAWRTSPYEQYF
CDR3nt: TGTGCCTGGAGGACAAGTCCCTACGAGCAGTACTTC
j_gene: TRBJ2-7
v_gene: TRBV30
d_gene: .
abundance: .

CDR3aa: CASGSRGSYNEQFF
CDR3nt: TGTGCCAGTGGGTCCAGAGGATCCTACAATGAGCAGTTCTTC
j_gene: TRBJ2-1
v_gene: TRBV6-5
d_gene: .
abundance: once

CDR3aa: CASSLGQSGGEQYF
CDR3nt: TGTGCCAGCAGCCTCGGACAGTCGGGGGGGGAGCAGTACTTC
j_gene: TRBJ2-7
v_gene: TRBV6-6
d_gene: TRBD2
abundance: .

CDR3aa: CASSRQGSGTEAFF
CDR3nt: TGCGCCAGCAGCAGACAGGGGTCCGGGACTGAAGCTTTCTTT
j_gene: TRBJ1-1
v_gene: TRBV5-1
d_gene: TRBD1
abundance: .

CDR3aa: CASSLYTWTGEREKLFF
CDR3nt: TGTGCCAGCAGCTTATATACCTGGACAGGGGAAAGGGAAAAACTGTTTTTT
j_gene: TRBJ1-4
v_gene: TRBV7-9
d_gene: TRBD1
abundance: .

CDR3aa: CASSLKGNPNEKLFF
CDR3nt: TGTGCCAGCAGCCTAAAGGGGAACCCGAATGAAAAACTGTTTTTT
j_gene: TRBJ1-4
v_gene: TRBV5-8
d_gene: .
abundance: .